This T cell receptor (beta chain) is drawn from a study of blood T cell repertoires in COVID-19. Using immunoSEQ multiplex PCR, the repertoire was profiled, and TCRdb retains in-frame clones only, with some absent. The profile shows nearly 250,000 clones, 70% to 85% of them singletons. V dropped 0 bases and J dropped 3 bases, with 9 bases sitting between them. CDR3 size: 15 residues. Germline CDR1 and CDR2: LGHNA and YNFKEQ. The TCR sequence derives from a woman aged 80 or over with acute or convalescent COVID-19. The sequenced sample was peripheral blood. The chain joins TRBV4-2 to TRBJ1-3, with D uncertain. The CDR3 is CASSQEAADGNTIYF. Here the CDR3 DNA reads TGTGCCAGCAGCCAAGAGGCGGCTGATGGAAACACCATATATTTT.